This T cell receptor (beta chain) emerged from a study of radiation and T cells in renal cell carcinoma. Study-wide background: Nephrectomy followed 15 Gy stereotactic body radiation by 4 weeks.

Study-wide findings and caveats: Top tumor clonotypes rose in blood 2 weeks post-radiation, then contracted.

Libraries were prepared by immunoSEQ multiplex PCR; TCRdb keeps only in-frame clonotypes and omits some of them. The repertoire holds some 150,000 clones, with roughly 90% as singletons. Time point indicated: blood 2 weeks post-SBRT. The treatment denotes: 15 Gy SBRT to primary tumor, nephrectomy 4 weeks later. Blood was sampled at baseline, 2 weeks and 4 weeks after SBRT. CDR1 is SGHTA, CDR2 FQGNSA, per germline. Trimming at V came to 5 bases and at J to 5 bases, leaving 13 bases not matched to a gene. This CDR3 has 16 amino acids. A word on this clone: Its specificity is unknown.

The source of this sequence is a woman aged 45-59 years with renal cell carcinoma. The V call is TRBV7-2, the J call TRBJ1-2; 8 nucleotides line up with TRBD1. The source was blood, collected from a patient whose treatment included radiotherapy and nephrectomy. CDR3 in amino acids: CASSPRPDRAGYGYTF. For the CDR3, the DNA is TGTGCCAGCAGCCCTCGCCCGGACAGGGCCGGGTATGGCTACACCTTC.